These T cell receptor beta chains were read from a single sample in a study of beta chain features in type 1 diabetes. Sequenced by immunoSEQ multiplex PCR; TCRdb stores in-frame clones only, minus some. Found here are fewer than 250,000 clones, more than 65% of them singletons; the top ten hold approximately 0.053%. The sample was naive CD4+ T cells from blood. The receptors derive from a man in his thirties or forties in good health. Both conserved end residues are part of each CDR3. Each record gives: D gene, J gene, V gene, clone size, CDR3 DNA, CDR3 protein. The D gene is left open where the match is weak. Clone size is stated in some rows and not others, as once, few, many or a class when expanded.

. | TRBJ2-1 | TRBV11-2 | few | TGTGCCAGCAGCTTAGATCGTAATGAGCAGTTCTTC | CASSLDRNEQFF
. | TRBJ2-3 | TRBV5-4 | few | TGTGCCAGCAGTTCTACAGGGAGAAGCACAGATACGCAGTATTTT | CASSSTGRSTDTQYF
. | TRBJ1-2 | TRBV10-3 | few | TGTGCCATCAGTGAGTCCCCAGGGCTTGGCTACACCTTC | CAISESPGLGYTF
TRBD2 | TRBJ2-3 | TRBV7-9 | . | TGTGCCAGCAGCTTACGGGGGGTCTCTACGCAGTATTTT | CASSLRGVSTQYF
. | TRBJ2-3 | TRBV5-4 | . | TGTGCCAGCAGCGGCGGGGGACAAGGGGCAAATACGCAGTATTTT | CASSGGGQGANTQYF
TRBD2 | TRBJ2-3 | TRBV10-3 | . | TGTGCCATCAGTGATATGGCGGGAGGGAGCACAGATACGCAGTATTTT | CAISDMAGGSTDTQYF
. | TRBJ2-3 | TRBV9 | . | TGTGCCAGCAGCGTATCGGCAGGGCCAGATACGCAGTATTTT | CASSVSAGPDTQYF
TRBD1 | TRBJ1-6 | TRBV30 | few | TGTGCCTTCTCTCCCGGGACAGGGGTTGGTACGGCCCTCCACTTT | CAFSPGTGVGTALHF
TRBD1 | TRBJ2-2 | TRBV9 | . | TGTGCCAGCAAGGGACAGCCTCCCGCCGGGGAGCTGTTTTTT | CASKGQPPAGELFF
. | TRBJ2-2 | TRBV29-1 | few | TGCAGCGTTGACGGTAACACCGGGGAGCTGTTTTTT | CSVDGNTGELFF
. | TRBJ1-2 | TRBV29-1 | few | TGCAGCTCTTCAATGGGGGACTCTCTTAACTATGGCTACACCTTC | CSSSMGDSLNYGYTF
TRBD1 | TRBJ1-2 | TRBV30 | . | TGTGCCTGGAGTCACAGGGGGACTAACTATGGCTACACCTTC | CAWSHRGTNYGYTF
TRBD2 | TRBJ2-7 | TRBV29-1 | . | TGCAGCGTTGAAACTAGCGGGCGGAGCTTTTACGAGCAGTACTTC | CSVETSGRSFYEQYF
. | TRBJ1-1 | TRBV30 | . | TGTGCCTGGAGGTGGCAGTACCTGATGAACACTGAAGCTTTCTTT | CAWRWQYLMNTEAFF
. | TRBJ2-5 | TRBV12-5 | . | TGTGCTACCGGGGTGGGGCAGTTCGGTGAAGAGACCCAGTACTTC | CATGVGQFGEETQYF
. | TRBJ2-3 | TRBV7-9 | . | TGTGCCAGCAGCCAGCTAAGCGGAACCACAGATACGCAGTATTTT | CASSQLSGTTDTQYF
TRBD2 | TRBJ2-1 | TRBV29-1 | few | TGCAGCGTCGGACTAGCGGCCAATGAGCAGTTCTTC | CSVGLAANEQFF